Listed here are 9 T cell receptor beta chains from one sample, sequenced in a study of blood T cell repertoires in COVID-19. Clones were sequenced by immunoSEQ multiplex PCR, and TCRdb holds only the in-frame ones, with some missing. The table has some 150,000 clones, approximately 90% seen once. What was sequenced was peripheral blood. Receptors were obtained from a woman in her fifties or sixties with acute or convalescent COVID-19.

The rearrangement links TRBV5-1 to TRBJ1-1; weak D call: TRBD1 (5 bases). CDR3 length: 15 amino acids. The germline CDR1 and CDR2 sequences are SGHRS and YFSETQ. With 0 bases removed from V and 5 bases from J, the gap between germline ends came to 14 bases. The CDR3 DNA reads as TGCGCCAGCAGCTTGGATCCCGGGGGGGAGACTGAAGCTTTCTTT. Its protein product is CASSLDPGGETEAFF.

This sequence joins TRBV3-1 (or the pseudogene TRBV3-2) and TRBJ2-1; 12 nucleotides match TRBD1. Germline CDR1 and CDR2: LGHDT and YNNKEL (reference sequence). There are 16 residues in the CDR3. J gave up 9 bases and V 1 base, and 7 bases lay outside the gene matches. The CDR3 coding sequence is TGTGCCAGCAGCCAAGTGTGGGGACAGGGGGCAGGTGAGCAGTTCTTC. Translating gives CASSQVWGQGAGEQFF.

The chain is built from TRBV5-4 and TRBJ2-3; 7 bases fit TRBD2. The CDR3 is 12 amino acids. The V gene's germline CDR1 is SGHNT and CDR2 YYREEE (reference sequence). V gave up 4 bases and J gave up 6 bases; unmatched junction bases: 2. The CDR3 here is CASSQAGDTQYF. The DNA of the CDR3 is TGTGCCAGCAGCCAAGCGGGGGATACGCAGTATTTT.

The chain employs TRBV30 and TRBJ2-7; TRBD2 matches at 9 bases. Losses at the gene ends were 1 base for V and 1 base for J; bases not matched to a gene: 11. The CDR3 runs to 17 residues. Germline CDR1 GTSNPN, CDR2 SVGIG (reference sequence). The CDR3 DNA sequence: TGTGCCTGGAGTGGGTTTGCGGGAGGGATCTCGTCCTACGAGCAGTACTTC. Its protein is CAWSGFAGGISSYEQYF. The complete variable domain, with remaining parts taken from reference TRBV30 and TRBJ2-7, reads SQTIHQWPATLVQPVGSPLSLECTVEGTSNPNLYWYRQAAGRGLQLLFYSVGIGQISSEVPQNLSASRPQDRQFILSSKKLLLSDSGFYLCAWSGFAGGISSYEQYFGPGTRLTVT.

This rearrangement joins TRBV12-3 or TRBV12-4 to TRBJ2-7; 11 positions agree with TRBD2. The CDR3 is 13 residues long. V dropped 6 bases and J dropped 3; count of bases not matched to a gene: 1. Here the CDR3 reads CASRLAGDYEQYF. CDR3 DNA: TGTGCCAGCAGACTAGCGGGGGACTACGAGCAGTACTTC.

A single count supports this clone. The chain couples TRBV5-1 to TRBJ2-2, with 9 bases identical to TRBD1. This CDR3 spans 16 amino acids. Per the germline V gene, CDR1 is SGHRS and CDR2 is YFSETQ. V gave up 5 bases and J gave up 6 bases; unmatched junction bases: 11. This chain's CDR3 is CASSNRDRVDSGELFF. CDR3 in DNA: TGCGCCAGCAGTAACCGGGACAGGGTGGATTCCGGGGAGCTGTTTTTT.

This chain uses TRBV7-6 with TRBJ2-6; D uncertain. CDR1 is SGHVS and CDR2 is FNYEAQ in the germline V gene. There are 15 residues in the CDR3. Trimming cost V 2 bases and J 0 bases, with 5 bases left between them. CDR3 bases: TGTGCCAGCAGCTTATACACCTCTGGGGCCAACGTCCTGACTTTC. Amino acid sequence: CASSLYTSGANVLTF.

The CDR3 sequence is CASSREQGIEQYF. CDR3 nucleotide sequence: TGTGCCAGCTCTCGAGAACAGGGTATCGAGCAGTACTTC. J is TRBJ2-7 and V is TRBV18; D perhaps matches TRBD1 (6 bases). This CDR3 region has 13 residues. V was pared by 6 bases and J by 6 bases, with 15 bases between. Germline CDR1 is KGHSH and CDR2 is LQKENI.

In this sample, this clone turned up once. The V call is TRBV30, the J call TRBJ1-1; D unclear. Germline CDR1 and CDR2: GTSNPN and SVGIG (reference sequence). The V and J ends lost 1 base and 9 bases respectively, with 6 bases between them. CDR3 length equals 10 residues. The CDR3 spells CAWSDRQAFF. In DNA, the CDR3 is TGTGCCTGGAGTGACAGACAAGCTTTCTTT.